These T cell receptor beta chains were read from a single sample in a study of CD8 T cells in ankylosing spondylitis. One entry per CDR3 protein results from TCRdb running MiXCR on the 5' RACE reads. The table records fewer than 650,000 distinct CDR3 sequences, 10% to 15% of them present only once. Sequencing was performed on blood, either unsorted or a sorted T cell fraction (not recorded which). The receptors originated from a male donor with ankylosing spondylitis. The CDR3 runs from the conserved cysteine through the conserved F or W. Size values are once, few and many counts, or a class for expanded clones, and some rows have none.

J gene: TRBJ2-7
V gene: TRBV5-1
clone size: -
CDR3 protein: CASSPGQAEQYF

J gene: TRBJ2-5
V gene: TRBV29-1
clone size: few
CDR3 protein: CSVTETQYF

J gene: TRBJ2-2
V gene: TRBV3-1
clone size: many
CDR3 protein: CASTERGTGELFF

J gene: TRBJ2-1
V gene: TRBV7-2
clone size: -
CDR3 protein: CALTGRTQFEQFF

J gene: TRBJ1-5
V gene: TRBV12-5
clone size: many
CDR3 protein: CASGLQAGNQPQHF

J gene: TRBJ2-7
V gene: TRBV5-1
clone size: -
CDR3 protein: CASSLRLTSYEQYF

J gene: TRBJ2-1
V gene: TRBV2
clone size: many
CDR3 protein: CASTGHNEQFF

J gene: TRBJ2-2
V gene: TRBV5-1
clone size: few
CDR3 protein: CASSHGADGELFF

J gene: TRBJ2-2
V gene: TRBV3-1
clone size: many
CDR3 protein: CASSQIQGSNTGELFF

J gene: TRBJ2-3
V gene: TRBV3-1
clone size: -
CDR3 protein: CASSHSITGAPITTDTQYF

J gene: TRBJ2-3
V gene: TRBV5-1
clone size: few
CDR3 protein: CASSLIEGGGADTQYF

J gene: TRBJ2-5
V gene: TRBV20-1
clone size: -
CDR3 protein: CSAILLAVKETQYF

J gene: TRBJ2-7
V gene: TRBV20-1
clone size: few
CDR3 protein: CSARDGLAMNYEQYF

J gene: TRBJ2-3
V gene: TRBV28
clone size: few
CDR3 protein: CASSSSGTGGDTQYF